This TCR beta chain was recovered during a study of blood T cell repertoires in COVID-19. The wider study: The samples span acute and convalescent COVID-19 from the United States, Italy and Spain.

V shed 0 bases, J shed 7 bases, and the junction held 5 bases outside the gene matches. The germline V gene encodes CDR1 MNHNY and CDR2 SVGAGI (reference sequence). CDR3 length: 14 amino acids. Original processing notes: Reference gene primers were amplified, and this amplification served to estimate nucleated cell counts. TCRdb's table, derived via immunoSEQ multiplex PCR, lists solely in-frame clones and lacks some. V and J calls and clone size are copied from that table; D and trimming were computed from the DNA. The data contain nearly 110,000 clones, around 80% of them seen just once; the ten biggest clones take up roughly 4%.

The clonotype originates from a man between 65 and 85 years old with acute or convalescent COVID-19. The J gene is TRBJ1-1, the V gene TRBV6-6, with 7 positions matching TRBD1. The specimen was peripheral blood. The CDR3 coding sequence is TGTGCCAGCAGTTACTCACAGGGGAAGGTTGAAGCTTTCTTT. Translated, it gives CASSYSQGKVEAFF.